The present TCR beta chain was sequenced within a study of glioma-infiltrating T cells. The germline CDR1 and CDR2 sequences are SNHLY and FYNNEI. V lost 4 bases to trimming and J lost 5 bases; unmatched junction nucleotides: 9. There are 15 residues in the CDR3. The iRepertoire nested amplicon-rescue multiplex PCR amplified TCR alpha and beta CDR3s from RNA. Tissue mRNA or PBMC total RNA, roughly 95-400 ng, went into one-step reverse transcription and amplification. TCRdb called the multiplex PCR reads again in MiXCR, with one record for every CDR3 protein. The repertoire includes about 89,000 distinct CDR3 sequences, about 25% of them detected once, and more than 6.5% sits in the top ten.

The TCR was taken from a human donor with low-grade glioma or glioblastoma, undergoing nonglioma brain surgery, or in good health (not recorded which). This sequence joins TRBV2 and TRBJ2-5, with 8 nucleotides matching TRBD1. The source material was glioma tissue, nonneoplastic brain tissue, or PBMCs (not recorded which). The CDR3 DNA follows: TGTGCCAGCAGTGGACAGGGGCTAAAGGCTGAGACCCAGTACTTC. It yields the protein CASSGQGLKAETQYF.